This T cell receptor beta chain was captured by sequencing in a study of blood T cell repertoires in COVID-19 (dated by TCRdb to 2020 to 2022). About the study as a whole: Samples covering the acute and convalescent phases of COVID-19 were provided by collaborators in the United States, Italy and Spain. Samples were obtained from the ongoing ImmuneRACE study (first 160 participants) and from some 1,300 subjects provided by 6 global collaborators. HLA class I and class II types, where available, came from metadata supplied by the sample provider rather than from assay-based typing. The prospective study material was composed of cDNA or gDNA derived from T cells, B-cell-depleted T cells, or PBMCs. The repertoires were released in a freely available public database intended as a resource for research on the immune response to SARS-CoV-2. Deeply sampled blood TCRbeta repertoires from subjects exposed to, actively infected with, or recovered from COVID-19 were included in the dataset. Sample metadata almost always included a de-identified subject ID, COVID-19 status, age in years and sex.

The CDR3 runs 12 amino acids, cysteine and phenylalanine included. Of all the DNA, just the CDR3 is kept, 36 bases in frame from base 1. CDR1 and CDR2, looked up from the germline V gene, are SQVTM and ANQGSEA. V lost 5 bases and J lost 3 bases; the stretch between them is 10 bases long. Broad study findings and their caveats: How much clinical and demographic metadata was included differed by source and by participant, and the metadata was provided uncurated.

Concerning this clone itself: Which antigen it targets is not known. The record has no base qualities; no much larger clone is one base away.

TCRbeta CDR3 regions were amplified from genomic DNA by means of the immunoSEQ Assay, a bias-controlled multiplex PCR. The study's own analysis went as follows. The number of nucleated cells in each sample was estimated by amplification of reference gene primers within the assay. To quantify the absolute abundance of each unique TCRbeta CDR3 rearrangement, sequence reads were collapsed and filtered. For each sample, productive Simpson clonality was calculated as the square root of Simpson's diversity index over productive rearrangements. TCRdb stores this immuneACCESS table with in-frame sequences only. Part of the clones is absent; in the studies checked, under half of the shortfall reflects unresolved V genes, and no reason is known for the rest. The D gene and trimming were derived from the DNA, and the V and J assignments and clone size from that table. The sample contains around 180,000 clones, about 89% of them found a single time. Of the sample, 2.5% is held by the ten largest clones.

Collaborating institutions collected whole blood in K2EDTA tubes following their own protocols. For TCRbeta analysis, collaborator samples were shipped as frozen whole blood, as isolated PBMCs, or as DNA extracted from either sample type. Input material: peripheral blood. Rearrangement joined TRBV29-1 to TRBJ2-5; 6 matching bases give a weak D call of TRBD1. This TCR came from a middle-aged man with active or convalescent COVID-19. The CDR3 region: CSVTGWEETQYF. The DNA sequence reads TGCAGCGTTACAGGGTGGGAAGAGACCCAGTACTTC.